The 5 T cell receptor beta chains listed next were all sequenced from one sample in a study of control samples from healthy donors and cancer patients. Assay used: immunoSEQ multiplex PCR; TCRdb lists only in-frame clones, some missing. The table lists around 190,000 clones, around 90% of them singletons. The source material was blood. The receptors stem from a man aged 30 to 39 in good health.

This chain links TRBV7-2 with TRBJ2-2, with D possibly being TRBD2 (6 bases). This CDR3 has 15 residues. Germline V gives CDR1 SGHTA, CDR2 FQGNSA. V lost 3 bases and J lost 0, with 8 bases in between. The CDR3 DNA sequence: TGTGCCAGCAGCTTGGGACTTTCGAACACCGGGGAGCTGTTTTTT. It codes for CASSLGLSNTGELFF.

In its sample, this clone was seen once. This chain uses TRBV18 with TRBJ1-1; D may be TRBD1 (5 bases). Germline values: CDR1 KGHSH, CDR2 LQKENI. The CDR3 length is 18 residues. The ends were cut back, 4 bases at V and 0 bases at J, with 21 bases in the middle. In DNA, the CDR3 is TGTGCCAGCTCACGCCTATCCCGGGGCTCCACTTTGAACACTGAAGCTTTCTTT. Its translation: CASSRLSRGSTLNTEAFF. The full variable domain, completed using reference TRBV18 and TRBJ1-1, is NAGVMQNPRHLVRRRGQEARLRCSPMKGHSHVYWYRQLPEEGLKFMVYLQKENIIDESGMPKERFSAEFPKEGPSILRIQQVVRGDSAAYFCASSRLSRGSTLNTEAFFGQGTRLTVV.

The chain employs TRBV7-2 and TRBJ2-2; D not resolved. Trimming stripped 5 bases from V and 4 bases from J, with 11 bases between. The germline V gene encodes CDR1 SGHTA and CDR2 FQGNSA. The CDR3 covers 14 residues. The CDR3 sequence: CASSPPLSTGELFF. The CDR3 bases are TGTGCCAGCAGCCCCCCCCTCAGCACCGGGGAGCTGTTTTTT.

The chain joins TRBV5-6 to TRBJ1-1, with 10 bases identical to TRBD1. The CDR3 has 17 residues. CDR1 and CDR2 (germline): SGHDT, YYEEEE. V was clipped by 0 bases and J by 0 bases; unmatched bases: 5. CDR3 sequence: CASSLAWDRGVNTEAFF. The CDR3 DNA sequence: TGTGCCAGCAGCTTGGCGTGGGACAGGGGTGTGAACACTGAAGCTTTCTTT. Full variable domain (outside the CDR3, taken from reference TRBV5-6 and TRBJ1-1): DAGVTQSPTHLIKTRGQQVTLRCSPKSGHDTVSWYQQALGQGPQFIFQYYEEEERQRGNFPDRFSGHQFPNYSSELNVNALLLGDSALYLCASSLAWDRGVNTEAFFGQGTRLTVV.

J is TRBJ2-1 and V is TRBV27, with 15 nucleotides matching TRBD2. Germline V gives CDR1 MNHEY, CDR2 SMNVEV (reference sequence). CDR3 length: 16 residues. The J segment lost 7 bases and the V segment lost 5 bases, leaving 6 bases of the junction unmatched. CDR3 DNA sequence: TGTGCCAGCAGTCCCGGACTAGCGGGGGGGTCGAATGAGCAGTTCTTC. This gives the protein CASSPGLAGGSNEQFF.